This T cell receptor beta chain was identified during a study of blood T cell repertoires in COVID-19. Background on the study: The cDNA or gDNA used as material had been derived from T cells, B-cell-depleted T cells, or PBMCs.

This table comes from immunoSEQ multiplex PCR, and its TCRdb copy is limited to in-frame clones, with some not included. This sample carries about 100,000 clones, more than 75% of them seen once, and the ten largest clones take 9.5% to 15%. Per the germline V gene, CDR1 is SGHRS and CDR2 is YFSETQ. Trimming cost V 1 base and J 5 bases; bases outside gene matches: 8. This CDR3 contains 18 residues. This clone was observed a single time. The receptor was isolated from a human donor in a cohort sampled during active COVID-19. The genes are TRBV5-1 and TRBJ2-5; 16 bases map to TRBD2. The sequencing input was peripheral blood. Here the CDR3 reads CASSLLGTSGGALETQYF. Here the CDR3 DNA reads TGCGCCAGCAGCTTGCTCGGGACTAGCGGGGGGGCCCTTGAGACCCAGTACTTC.